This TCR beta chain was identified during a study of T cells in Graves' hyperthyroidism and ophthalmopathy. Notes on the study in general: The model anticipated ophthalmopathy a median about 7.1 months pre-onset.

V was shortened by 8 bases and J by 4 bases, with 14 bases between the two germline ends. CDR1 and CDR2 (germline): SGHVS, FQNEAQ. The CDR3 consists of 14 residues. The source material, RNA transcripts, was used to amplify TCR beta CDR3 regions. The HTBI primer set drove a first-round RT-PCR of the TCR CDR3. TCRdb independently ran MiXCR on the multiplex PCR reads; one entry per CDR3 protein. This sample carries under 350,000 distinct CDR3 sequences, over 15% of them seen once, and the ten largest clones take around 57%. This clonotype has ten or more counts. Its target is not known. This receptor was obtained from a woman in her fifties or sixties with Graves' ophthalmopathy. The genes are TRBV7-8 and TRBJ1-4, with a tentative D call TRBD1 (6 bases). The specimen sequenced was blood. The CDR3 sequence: CASGQQGINEKLFF. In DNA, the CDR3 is TGTGCCAGCGGCCAGCAGGGGATTAATGAAAAACTGTTTTTT.